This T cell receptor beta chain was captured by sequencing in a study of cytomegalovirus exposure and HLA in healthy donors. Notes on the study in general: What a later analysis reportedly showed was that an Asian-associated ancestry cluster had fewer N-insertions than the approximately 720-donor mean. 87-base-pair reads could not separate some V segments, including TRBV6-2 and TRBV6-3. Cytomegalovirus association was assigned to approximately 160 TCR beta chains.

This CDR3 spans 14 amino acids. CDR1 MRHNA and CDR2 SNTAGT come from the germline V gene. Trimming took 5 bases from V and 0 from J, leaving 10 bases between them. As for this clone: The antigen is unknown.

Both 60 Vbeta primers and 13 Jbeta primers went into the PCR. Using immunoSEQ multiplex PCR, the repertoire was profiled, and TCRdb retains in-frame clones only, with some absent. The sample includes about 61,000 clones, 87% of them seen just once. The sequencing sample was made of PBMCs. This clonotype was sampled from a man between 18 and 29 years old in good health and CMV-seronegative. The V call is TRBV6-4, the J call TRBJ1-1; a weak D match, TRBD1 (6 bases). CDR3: CASSKDRMNTEAFF. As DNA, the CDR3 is TGTGCCAGCAGTAAGGACAGAATGAACACTGAAGCTTTCTTT.